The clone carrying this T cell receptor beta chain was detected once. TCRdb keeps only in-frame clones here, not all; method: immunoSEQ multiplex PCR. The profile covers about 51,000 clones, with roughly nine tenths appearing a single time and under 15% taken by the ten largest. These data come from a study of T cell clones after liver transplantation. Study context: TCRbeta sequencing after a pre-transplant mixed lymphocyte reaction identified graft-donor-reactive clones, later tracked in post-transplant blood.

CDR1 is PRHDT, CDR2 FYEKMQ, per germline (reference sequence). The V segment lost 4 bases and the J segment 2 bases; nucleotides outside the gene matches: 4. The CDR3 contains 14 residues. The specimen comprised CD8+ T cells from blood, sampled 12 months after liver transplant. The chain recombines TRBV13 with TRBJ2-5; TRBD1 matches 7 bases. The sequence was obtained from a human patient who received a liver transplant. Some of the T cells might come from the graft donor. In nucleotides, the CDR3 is TGTGCCAGCAGCTCGGGACAGAGACAAGAGACCCAGTACTTC. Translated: CASSSGQRQETQYF.